Given below is one T cell receptor (beta chain) in context. The antigen remains unidentified. The data stem from a study of cytotoxic CD8 clonotypes in ibrutinib-treated CLL. Overall study: IGHV unmutated 17 to 18; relapsed/refractory fewer than 13; treatment-naive more than 14. Response was recorded as partial in roughly 25 patients and complete in 2; at median roughly 63 months, 14 remained remitted and about 12 had progressed. Study observations and caveats: Higher clonality was seen at ibrutinib response and a return toward baseline at progression.

Here immunoSEQ multiplex PCR was the method, and the copy in TCRdb shows in-frame clones only, minus some. The table includes approximately 45,000 clones, 60% to 75% detected once. The source was PBMCs, collected after 12 months of ibrutinib treatment. The source is a human donor with chronic lymphocytic leukemia.

CDR3 region: CASSLMMGGAHYGYTF. The CDR3 nucleotides read TGTGCCAGCAGCTTGATGATGGGGGGCGCCCACTATGGCTACACCTTC. The genes are TRBV5-6 and TRBJ1-2; maybe TRBD1 (6 bases). Germline V gene sequence: CDR1 SGHDT, CDR2 YYEEEE. The CDR3 is 16 residues long. V gave up 1 base and J gave up 3 bases, with 16 bases separating them.